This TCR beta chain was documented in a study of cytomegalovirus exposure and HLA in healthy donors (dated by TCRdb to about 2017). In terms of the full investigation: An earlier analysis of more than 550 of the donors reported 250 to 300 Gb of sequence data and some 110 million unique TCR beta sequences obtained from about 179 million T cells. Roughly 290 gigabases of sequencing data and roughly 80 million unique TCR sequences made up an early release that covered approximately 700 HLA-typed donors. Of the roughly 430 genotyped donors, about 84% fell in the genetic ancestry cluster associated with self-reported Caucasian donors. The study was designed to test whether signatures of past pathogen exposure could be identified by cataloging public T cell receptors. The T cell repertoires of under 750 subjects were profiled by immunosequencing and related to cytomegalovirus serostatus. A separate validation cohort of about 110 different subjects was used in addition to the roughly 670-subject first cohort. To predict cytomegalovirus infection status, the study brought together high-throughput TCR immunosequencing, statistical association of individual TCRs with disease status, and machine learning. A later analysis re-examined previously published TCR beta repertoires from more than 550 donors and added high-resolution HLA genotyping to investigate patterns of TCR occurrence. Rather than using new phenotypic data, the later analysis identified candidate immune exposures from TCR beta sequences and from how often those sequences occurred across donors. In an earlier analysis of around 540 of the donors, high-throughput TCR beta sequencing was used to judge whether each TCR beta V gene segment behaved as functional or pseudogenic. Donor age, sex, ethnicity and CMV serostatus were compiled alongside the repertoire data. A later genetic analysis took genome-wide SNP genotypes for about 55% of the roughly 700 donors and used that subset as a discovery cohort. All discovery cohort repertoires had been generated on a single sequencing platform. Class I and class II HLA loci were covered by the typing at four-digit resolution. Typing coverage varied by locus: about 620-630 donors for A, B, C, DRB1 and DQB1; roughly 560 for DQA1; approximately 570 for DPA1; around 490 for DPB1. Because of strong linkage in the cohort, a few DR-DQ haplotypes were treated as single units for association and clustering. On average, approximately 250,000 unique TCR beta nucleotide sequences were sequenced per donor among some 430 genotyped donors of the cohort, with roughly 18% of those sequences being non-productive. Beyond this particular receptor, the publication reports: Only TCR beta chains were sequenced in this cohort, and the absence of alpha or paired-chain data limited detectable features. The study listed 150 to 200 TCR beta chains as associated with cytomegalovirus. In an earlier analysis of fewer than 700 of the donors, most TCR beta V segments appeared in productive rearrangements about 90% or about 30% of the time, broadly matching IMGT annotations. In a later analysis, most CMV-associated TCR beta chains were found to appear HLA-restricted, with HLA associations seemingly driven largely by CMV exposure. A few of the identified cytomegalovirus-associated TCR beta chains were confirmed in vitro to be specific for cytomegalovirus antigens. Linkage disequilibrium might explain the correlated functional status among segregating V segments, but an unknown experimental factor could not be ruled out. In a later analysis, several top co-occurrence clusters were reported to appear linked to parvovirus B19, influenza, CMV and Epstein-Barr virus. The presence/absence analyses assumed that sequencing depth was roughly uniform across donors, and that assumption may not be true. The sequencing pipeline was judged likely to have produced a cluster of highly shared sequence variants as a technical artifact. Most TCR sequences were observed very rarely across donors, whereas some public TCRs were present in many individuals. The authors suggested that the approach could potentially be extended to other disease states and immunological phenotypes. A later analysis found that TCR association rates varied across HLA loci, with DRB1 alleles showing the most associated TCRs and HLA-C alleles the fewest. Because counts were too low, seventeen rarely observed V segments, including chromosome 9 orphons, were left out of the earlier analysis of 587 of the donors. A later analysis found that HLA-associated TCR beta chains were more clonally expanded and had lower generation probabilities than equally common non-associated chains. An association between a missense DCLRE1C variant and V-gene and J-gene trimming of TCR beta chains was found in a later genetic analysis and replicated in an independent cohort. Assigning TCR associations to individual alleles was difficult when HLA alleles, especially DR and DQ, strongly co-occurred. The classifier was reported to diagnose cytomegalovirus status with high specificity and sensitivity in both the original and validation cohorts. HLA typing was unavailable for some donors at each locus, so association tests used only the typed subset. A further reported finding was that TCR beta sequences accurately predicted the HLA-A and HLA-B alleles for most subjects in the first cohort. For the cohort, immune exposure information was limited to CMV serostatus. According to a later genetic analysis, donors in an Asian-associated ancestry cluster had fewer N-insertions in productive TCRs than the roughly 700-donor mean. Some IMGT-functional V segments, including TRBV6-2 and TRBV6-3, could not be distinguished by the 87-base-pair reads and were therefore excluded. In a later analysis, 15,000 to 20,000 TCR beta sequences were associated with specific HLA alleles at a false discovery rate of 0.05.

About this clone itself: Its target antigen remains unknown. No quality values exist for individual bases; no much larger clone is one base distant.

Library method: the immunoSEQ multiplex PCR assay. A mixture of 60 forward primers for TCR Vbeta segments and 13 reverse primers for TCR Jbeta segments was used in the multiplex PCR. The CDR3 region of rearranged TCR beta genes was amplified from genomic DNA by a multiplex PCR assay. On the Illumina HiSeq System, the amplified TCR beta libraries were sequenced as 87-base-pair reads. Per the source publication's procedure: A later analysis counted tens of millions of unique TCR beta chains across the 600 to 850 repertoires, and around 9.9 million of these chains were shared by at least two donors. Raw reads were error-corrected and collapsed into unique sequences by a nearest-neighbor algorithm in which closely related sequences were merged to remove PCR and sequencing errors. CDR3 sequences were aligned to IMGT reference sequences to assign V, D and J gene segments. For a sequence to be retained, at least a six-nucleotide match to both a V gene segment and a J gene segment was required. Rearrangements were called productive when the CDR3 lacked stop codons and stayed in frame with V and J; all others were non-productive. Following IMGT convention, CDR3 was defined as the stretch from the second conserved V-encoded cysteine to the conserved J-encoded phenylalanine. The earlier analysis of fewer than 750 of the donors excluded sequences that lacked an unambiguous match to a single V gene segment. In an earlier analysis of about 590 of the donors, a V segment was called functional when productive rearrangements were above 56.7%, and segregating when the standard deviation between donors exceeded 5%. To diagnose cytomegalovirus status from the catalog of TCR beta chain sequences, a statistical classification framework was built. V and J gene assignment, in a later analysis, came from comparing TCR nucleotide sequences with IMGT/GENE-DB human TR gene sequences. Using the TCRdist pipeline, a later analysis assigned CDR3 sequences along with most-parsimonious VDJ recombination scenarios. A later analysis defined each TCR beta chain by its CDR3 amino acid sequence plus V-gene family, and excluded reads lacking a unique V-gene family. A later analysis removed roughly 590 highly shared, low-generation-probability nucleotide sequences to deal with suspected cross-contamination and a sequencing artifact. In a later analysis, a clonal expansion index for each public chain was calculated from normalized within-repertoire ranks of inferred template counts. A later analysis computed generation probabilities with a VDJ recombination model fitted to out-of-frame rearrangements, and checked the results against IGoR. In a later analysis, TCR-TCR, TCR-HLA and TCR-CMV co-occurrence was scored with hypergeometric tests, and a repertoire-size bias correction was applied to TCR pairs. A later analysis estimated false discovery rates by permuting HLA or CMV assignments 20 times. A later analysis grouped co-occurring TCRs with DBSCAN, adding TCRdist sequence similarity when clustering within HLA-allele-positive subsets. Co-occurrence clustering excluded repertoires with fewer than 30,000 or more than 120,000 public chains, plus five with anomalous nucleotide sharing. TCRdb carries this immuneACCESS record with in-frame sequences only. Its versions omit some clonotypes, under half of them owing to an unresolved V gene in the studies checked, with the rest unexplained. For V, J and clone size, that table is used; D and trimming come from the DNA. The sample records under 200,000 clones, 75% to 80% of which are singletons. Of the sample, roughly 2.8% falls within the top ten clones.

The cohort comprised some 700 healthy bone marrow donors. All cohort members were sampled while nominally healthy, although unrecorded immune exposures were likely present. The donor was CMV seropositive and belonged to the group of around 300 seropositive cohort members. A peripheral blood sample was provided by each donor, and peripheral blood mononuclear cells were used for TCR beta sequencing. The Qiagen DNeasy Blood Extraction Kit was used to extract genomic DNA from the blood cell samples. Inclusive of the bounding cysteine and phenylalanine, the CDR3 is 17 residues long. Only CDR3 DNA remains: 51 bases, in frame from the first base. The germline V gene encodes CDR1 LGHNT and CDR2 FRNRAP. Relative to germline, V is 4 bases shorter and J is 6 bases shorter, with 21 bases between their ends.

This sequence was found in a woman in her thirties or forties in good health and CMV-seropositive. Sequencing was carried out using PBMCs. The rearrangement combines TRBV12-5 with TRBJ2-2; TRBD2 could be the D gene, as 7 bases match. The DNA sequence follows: TGTGCTAGTGGTTCGGTGGGGGCTAGCGGCCCTCCCGGGGAGCTGTTTTTT. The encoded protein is CASGSVGASGPPGELFF.